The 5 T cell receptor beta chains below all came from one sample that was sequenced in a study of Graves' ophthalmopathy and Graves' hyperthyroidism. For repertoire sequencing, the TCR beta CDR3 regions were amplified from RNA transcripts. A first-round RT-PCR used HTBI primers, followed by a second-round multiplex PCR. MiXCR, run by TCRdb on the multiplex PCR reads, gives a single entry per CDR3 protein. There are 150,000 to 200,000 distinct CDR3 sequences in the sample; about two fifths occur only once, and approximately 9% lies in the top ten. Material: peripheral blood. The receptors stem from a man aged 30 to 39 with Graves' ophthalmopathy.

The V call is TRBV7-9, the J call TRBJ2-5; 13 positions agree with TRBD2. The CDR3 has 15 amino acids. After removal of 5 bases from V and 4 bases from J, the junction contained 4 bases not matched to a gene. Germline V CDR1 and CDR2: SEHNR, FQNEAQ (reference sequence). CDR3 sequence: CASSRTSGRRETQYF. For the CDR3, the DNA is TGTGCCAGCAGCCGGACTAGCGGGAGACGAGAGACCCAGTACTTC.

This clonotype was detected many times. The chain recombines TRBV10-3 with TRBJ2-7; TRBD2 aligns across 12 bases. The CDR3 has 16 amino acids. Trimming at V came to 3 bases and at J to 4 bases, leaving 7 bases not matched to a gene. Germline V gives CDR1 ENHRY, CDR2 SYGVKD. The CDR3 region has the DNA TGTGCCATCAGTGACTCTAGCGGGAGGGAGGGGTACGAGCAGTACTTC. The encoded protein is CAISDSSGREGYEQYF.

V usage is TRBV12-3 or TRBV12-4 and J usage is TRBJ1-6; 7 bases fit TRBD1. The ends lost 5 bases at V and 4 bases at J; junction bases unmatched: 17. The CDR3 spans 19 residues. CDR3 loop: CASSLEGGSYARYNSPLHF. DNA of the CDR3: TGTGCCAGCAGTCTAGAAGGGGGCAGCTATGCAAGATATAATTCACCCCTCCACTTT.

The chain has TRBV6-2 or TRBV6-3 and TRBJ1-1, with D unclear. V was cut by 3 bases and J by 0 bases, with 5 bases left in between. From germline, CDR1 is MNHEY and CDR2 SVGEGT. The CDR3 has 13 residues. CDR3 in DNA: TGTGCCAGCAGTTATCGCCTGAACACTGAAGCTTTCTTT. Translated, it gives CASSYRLNTEAFF.

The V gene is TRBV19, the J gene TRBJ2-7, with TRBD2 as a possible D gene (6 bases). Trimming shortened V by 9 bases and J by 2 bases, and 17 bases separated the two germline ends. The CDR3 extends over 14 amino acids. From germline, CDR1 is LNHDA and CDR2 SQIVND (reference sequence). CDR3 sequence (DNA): TGTGCCAGCGCGGGACTCGCGGGAACCTACGAGCAGTACTTC. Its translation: CASAGLAGTYEQYF.